This TCR beta chain was captured in a study of blood T cells in healthy people across ages. The sample holds one count of this clonotype. This CDR3 is 16 amino acids long. V lost 6 bases and J lost 4; bases outside the gene matches: 12. Germline V gene data show CDR1 as KGHSH and CDR2 as LQKENI. The donors, aged about 6 to 100, were healthy Caucasians from Russia. At least 6 million PBMCs were isolated per sample. Alongside a J-beta primer mix, a sample-barcoded 5' primer served in a second PCR lasting about 7 to 11 cycles. A template-switch adaptor containing 12 random nucleotides labeled each cDNA molecule. TCRdb called the 5' RACE reads again in MiXCR, with one record for every CDR3 protein. Of 910,000 or so distinct CDR3 sequences listed, roughly 50% were seen once; the top ten hold roughly a fifth.

The TCR was taken from a woman aged 55-75 years in good health. Material for sequencing was blood. The chain links TRBV18 to TRBJ1-2; 9 bases match TRBD1. The CDR3 is CASSRDPGQGGYGYTF. The CDR3 nucleotides are TGTGCCAGCTCGAGAGACCCGGGACAGGGAGGCTATGGCTACACCTTC. The whole variable domain, remainder taken from reference TRBV18 and TRBJ1-2, is NAGVMQNPRHLVRRRGQEARLRCSPMKGHSHVYWYRQLPEEGLKFMVYLQKENIIDESGMPKERFSAEFPKEGPSILRIQQVVRGDSAAYFCASSRDPGQGGYGYTFGSGTRLTVV.